The present T cell receptor beta chain was sequenced within a study of follicular helper T cells after annual influenza vaccination. About the research overall: After each seasonal flu vaccination, blood came on days 0, 7 and 28.

The study, taken as a whole, reports: Day 7 ICOS+CD38+ clones later appeared mostly in ICOS-CD38- cTfh.

This clone has only one observation. Its antigen is as yet unknown. Sequencing was performed with immunoSEQ multiplex PCR; in TCRdb, only in-frame clones are kept and a portion is missing. The top ten hold 0.85% to 0.9% of the sample, which has some 11,000 clones, over 80% seen once. With 5 bases removed from V and 5 bases from J, the gap between germline ends came to 19 bases. CDR1 is MGHRA and CDR2 is YSYEKL in the germline V gene. This CDR3 is 17 amino acids long. The chain is built from TRBV4-1 and TRBJ2-6, with D unresolved. The receptor was isolated from an adult who received the influenza vaccine. Here the sequenced sample was CXCR5- memory CD4+ T cells sorted from blood, taken 6 weeks after influenza vaccination. DNA of the CDR3: TGCGCCAGCAGCACCGATGAACCACAAAGTCGGGCCAACGTCCTGACTTTC. Translating it yields CASSTDEPQSRANVLTF.